The 20 T cell receptor beta chains in this list originate from one sample, sequenced in a study of T cells in Graves' hyperthyroidism and ophthalmopathy. TCR beta CDR3 regions were amplified from RNA. HTBI primers were used for first-round RT-PCR of the TCR CDR3. TCRdb re-derived calls from the multiplex PCR reads in MiXCR, one entry per CDR3 protein. The table shows hundreds of thousands of distinct CDR3 sequences, with 15% to 20% occurring only once. Sequencing was carried out using blood. These receptors were collected from a man aged 40-49 years with Graves' ophthalmopathy.

This chain links TRBV27 with TRBJ1-2; 8 positions match TRBD1. Germline CDR1 is MNHEY and CDR2 is SMNVEV (reference sequence). The J segment lost 4 bases and the V segment lost 5 bases, leaving 6 bases of the junction unmatched. CDR3 length: 14 residues. As DNA, the CDR3 is TGTGCCAGCAGTCCAAAGACAGGGGTCTATGGCTACACCTTC. This codes for CASSPKTGVYGYTF.

CDR3 residues: CSVDGLAGTDTQYF. For the CDR3, the DNA is TGCAGCGTTGATGGATTAGCGGGCACAGATACGCAGTATTTT. The chain combines TRBV29-1 with TRBJ2-3; D may be TRBD2 (6 bases). V lost 3 bases and J lost 1, with 11 bases in between. This CDR3 spans 14 amino acids. Germline V gene sequence: CDR1 SQVTM, CDR2 ANQGSEA.

As for this clonotype: The junction and the germline gene differ at one end; a read error may be behind it. The CDR3 nucleotides are TGCAGCGTTGACCGGGGGGACATTCCGTACTTC. Protein sequence: CSVDRGDIPYF. This rearrangement joins TRBV29-1 to TRBJ2-4; D possibly corresponds to TRBD2 (7 bases). Germline V gene sequence: CDR1 SQVTM, CDR2 ANQGSEA. The CDR3 length is 11 residues.

As concerns this clonotype: This may be a read error, as it is one base from a much larger clone. The CDR3 end shows no conserved phenylalanine or tryptophan, and so a read error is likely. The chain employs TRBV4-2 and TRBJ1-1; 7 positions match TRBD1. The CDR3 totals 15 residues. V shed 0 bases and J 4 bases; nucleotides not matched to a gene: 5. In germline, CDR1 is LGHNA, CDR2 YNFKEQ. The CDR3, as DNA: TGTGCCAGCAGCCAAGATCGACAGGGTACCACTGAAGCTTTCCTT. This translates into CASSQDRQGTTEAFL.

This clonotype occurred a few times. The V and J genes are TRBV20-1 and TRBJ2-1; 9 nucleotides align to TRBD2. The junction had 13 bases not matched to a gene; V was cut back by 4 bases and J by 0 bases. This CDR3 is built from 18 residues. CDR1 and CDR2 (germline): DFQATT, SNEGSKA (reference sequence). CDR3 coding DNA: TGCAGTGCTACCCCGGTAGCGGGAGAGGGAAGCTCCTACAATGAGCAGTTCTTC. It specifies CSATPVAGEGSSYNEQFF.

This clonotype has at least ten counts. In nucleotides, the CDR3 is TGTGCCAGCAGTTTGGGCAGGGGTGGCAATCAGCCCCAGCATTTT. Its translation: CASSLGRGGNQPQHF. The chain links TRBV12-3 or TRBV12-4 to TRBJ1-5, with a weak D call TRBD1 (6 bases). V was trimmed by 3 bases and J by 2 bases, leaving 11 bases between them. The CDR3 sequence is 15 residues long.

This clonotype was detected a few times. The V gene is TRBV6-1, the J gene TRBJ1-5, with a possible D match to TRBD1 (5 bases). Germline CDR1 reads MNHNS; CDR2 reads SASEGT. This CDR3 region has 15 residues. V lost 7 bases and J 6 bases, leaving 19 bases between the germline ends. The CDR3 coding sequence is TGTGCCAGCACCAAGTTGGGTGGGACCAGTCAGCCCCAGCATTTT. Translation gives CASTKLGGTSQPQHF.

This clonotype was seen at least ten times. The chain employs TRBV30 and TRBJ1-1, with D uncertain. V lost 0 bases, J lost 5 bases, and 4 bases lay in between. In germline, CDR1 is GTSNPN, CDR2 SVGIG (reference sequence). This CDR3 spans 11 amino acids. The CDR3 DNA follows: TGTGCCTGGAGTGTAGGGACTGAAGCTTTCTTT. It is translated as CAWSVGTEAFF.

V is TRBV5-1 and J is TRBJ1-1; D is uncertain. V was shortened by 0 bases and J by 1 base, with 10 bases between the two germline ends. Germline values: CDR1 SGHRS, CDR2 YFSETQ. CDR3 size: 15 residues. The CDR3 loop reads CASSLERIPNTEAFF. The CDR3 nucleotides read TGCGCCAGCAGCTTGGAAAGGATACCGAACACTGAAGCTTTCTTT.

This clonotype appeared a few times. V usage is TRBV6-1 and J usage is TRBJ1-5; the D is unclear. The V end lost 2 bases, the J end lost 13 bases, and 9 bases lay between the germline ends. The CDR3 contains 11 residues. Germline V gene sequence: CDR1 MNHNS, CDR2 SASEGT. The CDR3 DNA reads as TGTGCCAGCAGTGAACCAGGAAGACAGCATTTT. Amino acids: CASSEPGRQHF.

Ten or more counts support this clonotype. The rearrangement uses TRBV30 and TRBJ2-2, with a weak D call TRBD2 (6 bases). The germline V gene encodes CDR1 GTSNPN and CDR2 SVGIG (reference sequence). V shed 0 bases and J shed 5 bases, with 13 bases lying between them. There are 15 residues in the CDR3. Here the CDR3 reads CAWSVPGLTTGELFF. In nucleotides, the CDR3 is TGTGCCTGGAGTGTACCCGGACTAACGACCGGGGAGCTGTTTTTT.

The chain is built from TRBV20-1 and TRBJ2-1, with D perhaps given as TRBD1 or TRBD2 (5 bases each). TRBJ2-7 explains the end of the DNA better; the J call may be wrong. This CDR3 is 16 amino acids long. Germline CDR1 reads DFQATT; CDR2 reads SNEGSKA (reference sequence). The CDR3 here is CSARDWGTPSYNEQYF. CDR3 nucleotides: TGCAGTGCTAGAGATTGGGGGACGCCCTCCTACAATGAGCAGTACTTC.

This clonotype showed up many times. The rearrangement links TRBV7-8 to TRBJ2-7, with D possibly TRBD1 on 5 matching bases. The CDR3 has 13 residues. Trimming left V 1 base short and J 3 bases short, with 7 bases between. Germline CDR1 reads SGHVS; CDR2 reads FQNEAQ. CDR3 protein: CASSLDRFYEQYF. The CDR3 nucleotides read TGTGCCAGCAGCTTAGACAGGTTCTACGAGCAGTACTTC.

This clonotype was observed many times. The V and J genes are TRBV5-6 and TRBJ1-1; D unresolved. In germline, CDR1 is SGHDT, CDR2 YYEEEE. V lost 5 bases and J 4 bases, leaving 9 bases between the germline ends. The CDR3 is 12 amino acids. CDR3 residues: CASSSRPTEAFF. In nucleotides, the CDR3 is TGTGCCAGCAGTTCTCGACCCACTGAAGCTTTCTTT.

The J gene is TRBJ1-5, the V gene TRBV7-8, with TRBD1 matching over 9 bases. V dropped 5 bases and J dropped 3; count of bases not matched to a gene: 2. Germline lookup yields CDR1 SGHVS and CDR2 FQNEAQ. The CDR3 length is 14 residues. The CDR3 sequence is CASSGTGPNQPQHF. CDR3 nucleotide sequence: TGTGCCAGCAGCGGGACAGGGCCCAATCAGCCCCAGCATTTT.

This clonotype was counted at least ten times. This rearrangement joins TRBV29-1 to TRBJ1-1; a possible D gene is TRBD1 (5 bases). CDR1 is SQVTM, CDR2 ANQGSEA, per germline. V lost 7 bases and J lost 7, with 13 bases in between. This CDR3 spans 11 amino acids. The CDR3 sequence: CSGTGQSEAFF. CDR3 nucleotide sequence: TGCAGCGGAACGGGGCAGAGTGAAGCTTTCTTT.

The chain couples TRBV6-1 to TRBJ2-2; 7 bases are shared with TRBD1. V gave up 7 bases and J gave up 5 bases; unmatched junction bases: 7. Germline CDR1 reads MNHNS; CDR2 reads SASEGT. This CDR3 spans 14 amino acids. Here the CDR3 DNA reads TGTGCCAGCATAAGACAGGGACGGACCGGGGAGCTGTTTTTT. Translating it yields CASIRQGRTGELFF.

This clonotype showed up many times. The CDR3 spells CASGKDATYEQYF. The CDR3 nucleotides are TGTGCCAGCGGTAAGGACGCTACCTACGAGCAGTACTTC. V gene TRBV2 combines with J gene TRBJ2-7; D is unresolved. The CDR3 length is 13 residues. The V end was cut by 8 bases, the J end by 2 bases, with 13 bases between. Germline V lookup: CDR1 SNHLY, CDR2 FYNNEI.

This clonotype was observed many times. The chain combines TRBV3-1 with TRBJ1-5; D may be TRBD1 (5 bases). The germline V gene has CDR1 LGHDT and CDR2 YNNKEL (reference sequence). The CDR3 extends over 14 amino acids. V was cut by 1 base and J by 6 bases, with 10 bases left in between. This chain's CDR3 is CASSQVAGLQPQHF. For the CDR3, the DNA is TGTGCCAGCAGCCAAGTCGCAGGGCTTCAGCCCCAGCATTTT.

This clonotype was picked up a small number of times. The chain recombines TRBV11-2 with TRBJ2-5, with 7 bases aligning to TRBD2. Unmatched junction bases numbered 6, after V lost 3 bases and J lost 2 bases. The germline gives CDR1 SGHAT, CDR2 FQNNGV. CDR3 length: 15 residues. The CDR3 coding sequence is TGTGCCAGCAGCTTGGGGACTACACGACAAGAGACCCAGTACTTC. This sequence encodes CASSLGTTRQETQYF.